The TCR beta chain under discussion was sequenced for a study of T cell responses to AZD1222 COVID-19 vaccine. Study-level information: Pooled in the analysis were second doses at about 4 or about 12 weeks. Study-wide findings and caveats: Baseline seropositives among AZD1222 recipients totaled only five or six. None of the repertoires were sampled until the peak T cell response had passed.

The length of the CDR3 is 12 residues. The junction had 6 bases not matched to a gene; V was cut back by 8 bases and J by 3 bases. CDR1 and CDR2 (germline): SQVTM, ANQGSEA. This clone was found once. Antigen specificity is unknown. This table comes from immunoSEQ multiplex PCR, and its TCRdb copy is limited to in-frame clones, with some not included. The profile shows roughly 76,000 clones, roughly 90% of them singletons. Sequencing was performed on peripheral blood, taken on day 0 of AZD1222 vaccination. V is TRBV29-1 and J is TRBJ1-2, with 7 bases identical to TRBD1. The TCR originated in an adult in good health. DNA for the CDR3: TGCAGCATCACCCAGGGGGACTATGGCTACACCTTC. Translated, it gives CSITQGDYGYTF.